The 25 T cell receptor beta chains below come from one sample, sequenced in a study of blood T cell repertoires in COVID-19 (dated by TCRdb to between 2020 and 2021). The library was obtained by the immunoSEQ multiplex PCR assay. As stored in TCRdb, this immuneACCESS dataset retains in-frame rearrangements with V and J assigned. A fraction of the clones does not appear; measured against another copy, unresolved V genes explain less than half of the discrepancy, and the remainder lacks a known reason. The sample profile shows approximately 94,000 clones; 85% to 90% of them were found once. The ten largest clones represent about 13% of the sample. The sequenced sample was peripheral blood. These receptor sequences come from a human donor in a cohort sampled during active COVID-19.

Details on this clone: The sample has other DNA sequences that encode this CDR3 too. The CDR3 sequence: CASSLVGGYEQYF. As DNA, the CDR3 is TGCGCCAGCAGCTTGGTGGGAGGCTACGAGCAGTACTTC. The gene calls are TRBV5-1 and TRBJ2-7; perhaps TRBD2 as D (6 bases). V was pared by 0 bases and J by 3 bases, with 7 bases between. The CDR3 has 13 amino acids. CDR1 and CDR2 (germline): SGHRS, YFSETQ. Filled out from reference TRBV5-1 and TRBJ2-7, the complete variable domain reads KAGVTQTPRYLIKTRGQQVTLSCSPISGHRSVSWYQQTPGQGLQFLFEYFSETQRNKGNFPGRFSGRQFSNSRSEMNVSTLELGDSALYLCASSLVGGYEQYFGPGTRLTVT.

This chain joins TRBV29-1 and TRBJ2-5; weak D call: TRBD1 (5 bases). Germline V gene data show CDR1 as SQVTM and CDR2 as ANQGSEA. CDR3 size: 13 residues. V was shortened by 3 bases and J by 4 bases, with 12 bases between the two germline ends. CDR3 in amino acids: CSVDMAGSETQYF. The DNA for the CDR3 is TGCAGCGTTGATATGGCAGGGTCAGAGACCCAGTACTTC.

The chain is built from TRBV29-1 and TRBJ2-3; possible D gene TRBD2, 6 bases. The length of the CDR3 is 12 residues. The germline V gene encodes CDR1 SQVTM and CDR2 ANQGSEA. Between the trimmed V and J ends, which lost 7 bases and 1 base, there was a span of 9 bases. The CDR3 nucleotides read TGCAGCGCGACGGGGGGCACAGATACGCAGTATTTT. It encodes CSATGGTDTQYF.

This chain uses TRBV6-5 with TRBJ1-2, with 7 bases identical to TRBD1. Trimming at V came to 6 bases and at J to 3 bases, leaving 7 bases not matched to a gene. The CDR3 is made up of 14 amino acids. CDR1 is MNHEY and CDR2 is SVGAGI in the germline V gene. CDR3 DNA: TGTGCCAGCAGACGACAGGGACAGCACTATGGCTACACCTTC. Translated, it gives CASRRQGQHYGYTF.

This clone showed up just once. The genes are TRBV5-1 and TRBJ2-5; the match to TRBD2 covers 10 bases. Unmatched junction bases numbered 1, after V lost 3 bases and J lost 2 bases. The CDR3 is 14 amino acids. Germline-derived CDR1 and CDR2 are SGHRS and YFSETQ. The CDR3 region is CASSWTSGQETQYF. The DNA for the CDR3 is TGCGCCAGCAGCTGGACTAGCGGACAAGAGACCCAGTACTTC.

V gene TRBV19 combines with J gene TRBJ1-5; D not certain. The CDR3 totals 15 residues. Germline V gives CDR1 LNHDA, CDR2 SQIVND (reference sequence). Deletions cut 3 bases from V and 3 bases from J, with 12 bases between. CDR3 DNA sequence: TGTGCCAGTAGTATCCCCAATAGAAACAATCAGCCCCAGCATTTT. This gives the protein CASSIPNRNNQPQHF.

This clone has a single count. The rearrangement links TRBV11-2 to TRBJ2-7, with 7 nucleotides matching TRBD1. The CDR3 has 13 residues. J gave up 1 base and V 5 bases, and 2 bases lay outside the gene matches. CDR1 SGHAT and CDR2 FQNNGV come from the germline V gene. For the CDR3, the DNA is TGTGCCAGCAGCCGACAGGGTTCCTACGAGCAGTACTTC. It specifies CASSRQGSYEQYF.

The chain uses TRBV2 and TRBJ2-3; 11 bases match TRBD2. This CDR3 spans 15 amino acids. V was clipped by 5 bases and J by 1 base; unmatched bases: 2. CDR1 and CDR2 from the germline V gene are SNHLY and FYNNEI. For the CDR3, the DNA is TGTGCCAGCAGTAAACTAGCGGGAGGCACAGATACGCAGTATTTT. Translated, it gives CASSKLAGGTDTQYF.

The chain has TRBV5-1 and TRBJ2-4, with 11 bases identical to TRBD2. Trimming cost V 4 bases and J 8 bases; bases outside gene matches: 5. CDR1 SGHRS and CDR2 YFSETQ come from the germline V gene. This CDR3 is built from 14 residues. CDR3 sequence (DNA): TGCGCCAGCAGCGTTACTAGCGGGAGTGACATTCAGTACTTC. It is translated as CASSVTSGSDIQYF.

The chain combines TRBV9 with TRBJ2-2; possibly TRBD1 for D (6 bases). V gave up 3 bases and J gave up 4 bases, with 19 bases separating them. Per germline, CDR1 SGDLS and CDR2 YYNGEE. The CDR3 has 17 residues. The CDR3 coding sequence is TGTGCCAGCAGCGCCCTCAGGGGATGGAAAAGCACCGGGGAGCTGTTTTTT. Protein product: CASSALRGWKSTGELFF.

The chain joins TRBV27 to TRBJ2-6; the match to TRBD1 covers 8 bases. The length of the CDR3 is 17 residues. Trimming removed 5 bases from V and 2 bases from J; junction bases left unmatched: 8. From germline, CDR1 is MNHEY and CDR2 SMNVEV (reference sequence). CDR3 bases: TGTGCCAGCAGTCAAGACAGGGGTTCGGCTGGGGCCAACGTCCTGACTTTC. It specifies CASSQDRGSAGANVLTF.

The V and J genes are TRBV9 and TRBJ2-1; tentative D call: TRBD2 (5 bases). CDR3 length equals 13 residues. Between the trimmed V and J ends, which lost 3 bases and 9 bases, there was a span of 13 bases. Germline V gives CDR1 SGDLS, CDR2 YYNGEE. The CDR3 DNA follows: TGTGCCAGCAGCGCAAACTCACTAGTTGAGCAGTTCTTC. Translated: CASSANSLVEQFF.

The CDR3 bases are TGCGCCAGCAGTATAAGGAGCGAAGCTTTCTTT. Its translation is CASSIRSEAFF. This rearrangement joins TRBV10-2 to TRBJ1-1; D remains unclear. The V end was cut by 5 bases, the J end by 8 bases, with 9 bases between. This CDR3 has 11 residues. CDR1 and CDR2 (germline): WSHSY, SAAADI.

The rearrangement uses TRBV30 and TRBJ1-5; possible D gene TRBD1, 6 bases. V was pared by 2 bases and J by 4 bases, with 12 bases between. The V gene's germline CDR1 is GTSNPN and CDR2 SVGIG (reference sequence). The CDR3 sequence is 14 residues long. CDR3 in amino acids: CAWSPGHSNQPQHF. Written as DNA, the CDR3 is TGTGCCTGGAGTCCGGGACACTCGAATCAGCCCCAGCATTTT.

The CDR3 reads CASSLSPHEQFF. CDR3 DNA: TGTGCCAGCAGTCTTTCTCCCCATGAGCAGTTCTTC. This chain connects TRBV12-3 or TRBV12-4 to TRBJ2-1; D not certain. The CDR3 is 12 residues long. V shed 5 bases and J shed 8 bases, with 10 bases lying between them.

The V call is TRBV19, the J call TRBJ1-5, with TRBD1 identical over 8 bases. V was clipped by 7 bases and J by 5 bases; unmatched bases: 13. The germline V gene has CDR1 LNHDA and CDR2 SQIVND (reference sequence). CDR3 size: 16 residues. CDR3 nucleotides: TGTGCCAGTACAGAGGTAGGGACAGGCAGTGATCAGCCCCAGCATTTT. It specifies CASTEVGTGSDQPQHF.

In this sample, this clone turned up once. This rearrangement joins TRBV7-2 to TRBJ2-2; D unclear. The CDR3 spans 13 residues. V was trimmed by 4 bases and J by 4 bases, leaving 7 bases between them. CDR1 SGHTA and CDR2 FQGNSA come from the germline V gene. CDR3 protein: CASSWRSTGELFF. CDR3 DNA sequence: TGTGCCAGCAGCTGGCGGAGCACCGGGGAGCTGTTTTTT.

The rearrangement uses TRBV5-4 and TRBJ2-1; 8 bases are a match to TRBD2. The CDR3 spans 15 residues. Trimming at V came to 0 bases and at J to 6 bases, leaving 5 bases not matched to a gene. Germline-derived CDR1 and CDR2 are SGHNT and YYREEE (reference sequence). In DNA form, the CDR3 reads TGTGCCAGCAGCTTGGGGAGCGGGAGTTCCAATGAGCAGTTCTTC. Translation: CASSLGSGSSNEQFF.

This sequence joins TRBV7-8 and TRBJ1-1; a weak D match, TRBD1 (5 bases). This CDR3 has 15 residues. Trimming stripped 4 bases from V and 0 bases from J, with 12 bases between. Germline V gives CDR1 SGHVS, CDR2 FQNEAQ. CDR3 nucleotides: TGTGCCAGCAGCTCAGAGCAGGGTCTGAACACTGAAGCTTTCTTT. Protein sequence: CASSSEQGLNTEAFF. Full variable domain (rest looked up from reference TRBV7-8 and TRBJ1-1): GAGVSQSPRYKVAKRGQDVALRCDPISGHVSLFWYQQALGQGPEFLTYFQNEAQLDKSGLPSDRFFAERPEGSVSTLKIQRTQQEDSAVYLCASSSEQGLNTEAFFGQGTRLTVV.

The chain couples TRBV4-3 to TRBJ2-3, with 7 bases matching TRBD1. J gave up 4 bases and V 0 bases, and 4 bases lay outside the gene matches. Germline CDR1 reads LGHNA; CDR2 reads YSLEER. The length of the CDR3 is 15 residues. The CDR3 region has the DNA TGCGCCAGCAGCCAAGATGCGCAGGGGGCAGATACGCAGTATTTT. Amino acid sequence: CASSQDAQGADTQYF.

This chain links TRBV7-9 with TRBJ2-5; TRBD2 might be the D (6 bases). CDR1 and CDR2 (germline): SEHNR, FQNEAQ (reference sequence). The V gene lost 6 bases and the J gene lost 7 bases, with 12 bases spanning the gap. This CDR3 has 12 amino acids. The CDR3 here is CASSSGGRTQYF. DNA for the CDR3: TGTGCCAGCAGTTCAGGAGGGCGGACCCAGTACTTC.

The V gene is TRBV19, the J gene TRBJ1-4, with a possible D match to TRBD1 (5 bases). Germline assignment: CDR1 LNHDA and CDR2 SQIVND (reference sequence). The CDR3 is 15 residues long. V dropped 3 bases and J dropped 2 bases, with 10 bases sitting between them. The CDR3 DNA is TGTGCCAGTAGTATGGGGCCGTCCACTAATGAAAAACTGTTTTTT. As protein: CASSMGPSTNEKLFF.

The gene calls are TRBV25-1 and TRBJ2-7; D ambiguous. V was trimmed by 2 bases and J by 3 bases, leaving 8 bases between them. In germline, CDR1 is MGHDK, CDR2 SYGVNS. The CDR3 runs 13 residues. CDR3 coding DNA: TGTGCCAGCAGTGAACCTAATAACTACGAGCAGTACTTC. Its translation is CASSEPNNYEQYF.

This clone was detected once. The chain has TRBV19 and TRBJ1-5; a weak D match, TRBD1 (6 bases). Looked up from germline, CDR1 is LNHDA and CDR2 is SQIVND (reference sequence). Trimming shortened V by 5 bases and J by 0 bases, and 20 bases separated the two germline ends. The CDR3 totals 18 residues. This CDR3 reads CASSLGHGGVGSNQPQHF. CDR3 DNA: TGTGCCAGTAGTTTGGGACATGGCGGCGTCGGTAGCAATCAGCCCCAGCATTTT. Full variable domain (rest looked up from reference TRBV19 and TRBJ1-5): DGGITQSPKYLFRKEGQNVTLSCEQNLNHDAMYWYRQDPGQGLRLIYYSQIVNDFQKGDIAEGYSVSREKKESFPLTVTSAQKNPTAFYLCASSLGHGGVGSNQPQHFGDGTRLSIL.

This clone was detected only once. The chain combines TRBV10-3 with TRBJ1-1; D remains unclear. V shed 10 bases and J shed 3 bases, with 12 bases lying between them. Germline lookup yields CDR1 ENHRY and CDR2 SYGVKD. The CDR3 extends over 12 amino acids. The CDR3: CATREGDTEAFF. CDR3 DNA sequence: TGTGCCACGCGCGAGGGAGACACTGAAGCTTTCTTT.